This entry describes one T cell receptor beta chain. The germline gene is not matched at one end of the junction; a read error may be the cause. This record comes from a study of blood T cell repertoires in COVID-19. Study overall: Spain, Italy and the United States supplied samples that represented acute and convalescent COVID-19. T cells, B-cell-depleted T cells, or PBMCs provided the cDNA or gDNA that served as material.

Data came from immunoSEQ multiplex PCR; TCRdb stores just in-frame clones and leaves some out. Altogether 55,000 to 85,000 clones are present, 81% being singletons, with the ten largest covering about 0.8%. This CDR3 has 16 amino acids. In germline, CDR1 is SGHTA, CDR2 FQGNSA. Sequences were obtained from peripheral blood. This sequence originates from a woman aged 65 to 85 with acute or convalescent COVID-19. This chain connects TRBV7-2 to TRBJ2-7; a possible D gene is TRBD2 (7 bases). CDR3 protein: CASNAGGGVVGRPHDF. The CDR3 DNA follows: TGTGCCAGCAACGCAGGAGGGGGGGTTGTAGGAAGGCCCCACGACTTC.